The 18 T cell receptor beta chains in this list originate from one sample, sequenced in a study of blood T cell repertoires in COVID-19. Profiled with immunoSEQ multiplex PCR; TCRdb holds only in-frame clones, not every one. Of about 120,000 clones listed, less than 95% were seen once; the top ten hold less than 2%. The specimen sequenced was peripheral blood. These receptors were obtained from a human donor with active COVID-19. The donor label of this sample is uncertain.

The V gene is TRBV5-6, the J gene TRBJ2-1; D call uncertain. Trimming left V 0 bases short and J 0 bases short, with 10 bases between. Germline CDR1 reads SGHDT; CDR2 reads YYEEEE. The CDR3 consists of 16 residues. The CDR3 protein is CASSLGPGSSYNEQFF. The CDR3 DNA reads TGTGCCAGCAGCTTGGGGCCGGGTAGCTCCTACAATGAGCAGTTCTTC.

This clone has only a few counts. This chain links TRBV4-3 with TRBJ2-3, with D possibly TRBD1 on 5 matching bases. V lost 1 base to trimming and J lost 4 bases, with 12 bases between them. The germline V gene has CDR1 LGHNA and CDR2 YSLEER. There are 15 residues in the CDR3. CDR3 region: CASSQVGALADTQYF. The CDR3, as DNA: TGCGCCAGCAGCCAAGTAGGGGCTTTGGCAGATACGCAGTATTTT.

The rearrangement joins TRBV5-4 to TRBJ2-7; a weak D match, TRBD2 (6 bases). The CDR3 runs to 14 residues. Germline CDR1 is SGHNT and CDR2 is YYREEE (reference sequence). V shed 4 bases and J shed 2 bases, with 13 bases lying between them. CDR3 nucleotide sequence: TGTGCCAGCAGCCCGGTGGAGGGGCCCTACGAGCAGTACTTC. It specifies CASSPVEGPYEQYF.

CDR3 sequence reads: CASSHAGLYEQYF. The CDR3, as DNA: TGTGCCAGCAGTCATGCTGGGCTCTACGAGCAGTACTTC. The rearrangement links TRBV11-2 to TRBJ2-7; D unclear. Germline CDR1 SGHAT, CDR2 FQNNGV. V was trimmed by 6 bases and J by 3 bases, leaving 12 bases between them. The CDR3 extends over 13 amino acids.

This chain uses TRBV25-1 with TRBJ2-3, with D hard to call. Germline V gene data show CDR1 as MGHDK and CDR2 as SYGVNS. V shed 9 bases and J shed 4 bases, with 17 bases lying between them. This CDR3 contains 14 residues. This CDR3 reads CASPNPIYSDTQYF. CDR3 sequence (DNA): TGTGCCAGTCCGAATCCGATTTACTCAGATACGCAGTATTTT.

This CDR3 is CASSLSRNNYEQYF. The CDR3 nucleotides read TGCGCCAGCAGCTTGAGCAGGAATAACTACGAGCAGTACTTC. The J gene is TRBJ2-7, the V gene TRBV5-1; D gene uncertain. This CDR3 is 14 amino acids long. V was shortened by 1 base and J by 3 bases, with 11 bases between the two germline ends. Looked up from germline, CDR1 is SGHRS and CDR2 is YFSETQ.

The chain combines TRBV5-1 with TRBJ1-3; 8 bases map to TRBD1. The CDR3 is 15 amino acids. V shed 4 bases and J 0 bases; nucleotides not matched to a gene: 3. Germline V gene sequence: CDR1 SGHRS, CDR2 YFSETQ. The chain's CDR3 is CASSPDRVSGNTIYF. CDR3 DNA: TGCGCCAGCAGCCCGGACAGGGTCTCTGGAAACACCATATATTTT.

The rearrangement uses TRBV6-5 and TRBJ2-1, with D possibly being TRBD1 (7 bases). CDR3 length: 12 residues. Germline V CDR1 and CDR2: MNHEY, SVGAGI. With 10 bases removed from V and 4 bases from J, the gap between germline ends came to 11 bases. The CDR3 DNA follows: TGTGCCACGGGGGACAGTTACAATGAGCAGTTCTTC. As protein: CATGDSYNEQFF.

The chain joins TRBV7-9 to TRBJ1-1; tentatively, D is TRBD1 (5 bases). The CDR3 has 13 residues. V was trimmed by 2 bases and J by 6 bases, leaving 10 bases between them. Per germline, CDR1 SEHNR and CDR2 FQNEAQ (reference sequence). The CDR3 is CASSLMGEAEAFF. CDR3 bases: TGTGCCAGCAGCTTAATGGGGGAGGCTGAAGCTTTCTTT.

The chain recombines TRBV27 with TRBJ1-1, with D unresolved. V lost 2 bases and J lost 2, with 9 bases in between. Germline CDR1 and CDR2: MNHEY and SMNVEV (reference sequence). This CDR3 comprises 14 residues. The CDR3 sequence is CASSLTAFNTEAFF. CDR3 bases: TGTGCCAGCAGTTTAACAGCTTTTAACACTGAAGCTTTCTTT.

This clone was recorded only once. This chain uses TRBV5-1 with TRBJ2-3, with D maybe TRBD2 (6 bases). The CDR3 consists of 17 residues. Trimming shortened V by 4 bases and J by 4 bases, and 22 bases separated the two germline ends. From germline, CDR1 is SGHRS and CDR2 YFSETQ. Here the CDR3 reads CASSPGVAAASADTQYF. The CDR3 nucleotides are TGCGCCAGCAGCCCTGGGGTAGCGGCGGCCAGCGCAGATACGCAGTATTTT.

The chain recombines TRBV2 with TRBJ2-1; TRBD2 aligns across 7 bases. The ends lost 6 bases at V and 5 bases at J; junction bases unmatched: 10. Germline V gives CDR1 SNHLY, CDR2 FYNNEI. This CDR3 is built from 15 residues. DNA for the CDR3: TGTGCCAGCAGAGAGCGGGGTGACTGGGACAATGAGCAGTTCTTC. It translates to CASRERGDWDNEQFF.

The rearrangement links TRBV2 to TRBJ2-5, with 11 nucleotides matching TRBD2. The CDR3 has 17 residues. V trimming: 6 bases; J trimming: 5 bases; junction bases outside the gene matches: 14. Germline values: CDR1 SNHLY, CDR2 FYNNEI. This CDR3 is CASRSLPSGGLRETQYF. The CDR3 DNA reads TGTGCCAGCAGGAGCCTACCTAGCGGGGGGCTTAGGGAGACCCAGTACTTC.

This chain uses TRBV7-9 with TRBJ1-6, with TRBD1 matching over 8 bases. Germline loops: CDR1 SEHNR, CDR2 FQNEAQ (reference sequence). Trimming took 5 bases from V and 5 from J; bases not matched to a gene: 2. The CDR3 contains 14 residues. The CDR3 loop is CASSRDRNNSPLHF. CDR3 nucleotides: TGTGCCAGCAGCCGGGACAGGAATAATTCACCCCTCCACTTT.

This chain connects TRBV18 to TRBJ1-1; 7 bases align to TRBD1. This CDR3 contains 15 residues. Germline CDR1 reads KGHSH; CDR2 reads LQKENI. Trimming removed 5 bases from V and 1 base from J; junction bases left unmatched: 7. The chain's CDR3 is CASSDFQGGNTEAFF. For the CDR3, the DNA is TGTGCCAGCTCAGATTTCCAGGGGGGGAACACTGAAGCTTTCTTT.

The chain uses TRBV18 and TRBJ1-2, with 8 bases aligning to TRBD1. Germline-derived CDR1 and CDR2 are KGHSH and LQKENI. The CDR3 covers 12 residues. The V segment lost 6 bases and the J segment 8 bases; nucleotides outside the gene matches: 5. CDR3 residues: CASSPDRDGYTF. The CDR3 DNA follows: TGTGCCAGCTCGCCGGACAGGGACGGCTACACCTTC.

The CDR3 sequence is CASSLGFPSDTQYF. The CDR3 DNA follows: TGTGCCAGCAGCTTAGGTTTTCCGTCAGATACGCAGTATTTT. The rearrangement joins TRBV13 to TRBJ2-3; no definite D call. The CDR3 is 14 amino acids. CDR1 is PRHDT, CDR2 FYEKMQ, per germline (reference sequence). Trimming removed 0 bases at V and 4 bases at J, with 8 bases between.

The J gene is TRBJ1-5, the V gene TRBV19; 7 nucleotides align to TRBD1. Germline V lookup: CDR1 LNHDA, CDR2 SQIVND (reference sequence). CDR3 length: 14 residues. J was trimmed by 6 bases and V by 7 bases; bases with no gene match: 9. CDR3 protein: CASTTGTAFQPQHF. Here the CDR3 DNA reads TGTGCCAGTACAACCGGGACAGCCTTTCAGCCCCAGCATTTT.